The 2 T cell receptor beta chains given below trace back to one sample, sequenced in a study of STAT5B mutations in CD4+ large granular lymphocyte leukemia. Here immunoSEQ multiplex PCR was the method, and the copy in TCRdb shows in-frame clones only, minus some. Of tens of thousands of clones detected, 75% to 85% appear once; the ten largest clones hold around 1.3%. The sample was CD4+ T cells from blood buffy coats. These TCRs come from a human donor in good health.

This chain joins TRBV27 and TRBJ2-7; TRBD1 aligns across 8 bases. V was clipped by 5 bases and J by 0 bases; unmatched bases: 12. CDR1 MNHEY and CDR2 SMNVEV come from the germline V gene (reference sequence). CDR3 length: 17 residues. For the CDR3, the DNA is TGTGCCAGCAGTCTTGACGCAGGGGGCCGATCCTCCTACGAGCAGTACTTC. Translation: CASSLDAGGRSSYEQYF.

The chain employs TRBV5-1 and TRBJ2-3, with a tentative D call TRBD2 (6 bases). The germline V and J ends were trimmed by 4 bases and 0 bases, with 12 bases remaining between them. The CDR3 runs to 15 residues. Germline assignment: CDR1 SGHRS and CDR2 YFSETQ. For the CDR3, the DNA is TGCGCCAGCAGCACCTCTAGCGTGAGCACAGATACGCAGTATTTT. This encodes CASSTSSVSTDTQYF.